This T cell receptor (beta chain) was sequenced for a study of control samples from healthy donors and cancer patients. The V end lost 2 bases, the J end lost 8 bases, and 3 bases lay between the germline ends. The CDR3 loop spans 11 amino acids. Germline assignment: CDR1 MNHEY and CDR2 SVGAGI. Sequencing used immunoSEQ multiplex PCR; TCRdb keeps in-frame clones, though not all of them. Of about 160,000 clones in the sample, just over 95% were seen once. The clonotype comes from a woman between 25 and 40 years old in good health. Sequencing was carried out using blood. This rearrangement joins TRBV6-5 to TRBJ1-4; D not certain. In nucleotides, the CDR3 is TGTGCCAGCAGTTACAGAGAAAAACTGTTTTTT. Amino acids: CASSYREKLFF.